The clone carrying this T cell receptor beta chain was detected a few times. This entry comes from a study of CD4+ T cells in melanoma. Germline V gives CDR1 MDHEN, CDR2 SYDVKM. Trimming took off 0 bases at V and 1 base at J, with 9 bases between the two ends. CDR3 length equals 15 residues. Using immunoSEQ multiplex PCR, the repertoire was profiled, and TCRdb retains in-frame clones only, with some absent. The sample lists over 100,000 clones, over 80% occurring once. This receptor was identified in a human donor with melanoma. The sample comprised peripheral blood. The chain uses TRBV28 and TRBJ1-2, with D perhaps matching TRBD1 (5 bases). The CDR3 loop is CASSLWGRRNYGYTF. The CDR3, as DNA: TGTGCCAGCAGTTTATGGGGGCGCCGTAACTATGGCTACACCTTC.